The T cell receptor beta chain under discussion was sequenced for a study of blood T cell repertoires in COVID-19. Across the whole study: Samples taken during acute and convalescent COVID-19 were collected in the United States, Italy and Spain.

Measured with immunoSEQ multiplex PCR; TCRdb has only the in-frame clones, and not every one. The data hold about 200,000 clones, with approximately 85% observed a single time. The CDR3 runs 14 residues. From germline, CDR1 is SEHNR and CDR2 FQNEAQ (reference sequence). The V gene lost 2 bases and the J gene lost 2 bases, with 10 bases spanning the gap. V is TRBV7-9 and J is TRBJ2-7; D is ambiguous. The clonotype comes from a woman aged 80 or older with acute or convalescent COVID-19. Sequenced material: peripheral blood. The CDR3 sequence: CASSLMYSAYEQYF. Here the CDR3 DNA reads TGTGCCAGCAGCTTAATGTACAGTGCCTACGAGCAGTACTTC.